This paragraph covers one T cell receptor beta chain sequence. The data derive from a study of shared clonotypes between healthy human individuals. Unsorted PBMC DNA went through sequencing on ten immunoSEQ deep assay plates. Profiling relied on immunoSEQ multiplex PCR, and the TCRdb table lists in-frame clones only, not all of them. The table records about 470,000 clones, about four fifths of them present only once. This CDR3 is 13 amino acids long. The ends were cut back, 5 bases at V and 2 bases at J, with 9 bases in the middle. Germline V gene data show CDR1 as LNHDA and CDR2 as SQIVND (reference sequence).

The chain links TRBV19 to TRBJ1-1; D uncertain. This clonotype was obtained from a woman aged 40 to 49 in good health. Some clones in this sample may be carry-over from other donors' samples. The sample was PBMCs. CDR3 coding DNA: TGTGCCAGTAGTGCGGTTGGTAACACTGAAGCTTTCTTT. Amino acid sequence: CASSAVGNTEAFF.